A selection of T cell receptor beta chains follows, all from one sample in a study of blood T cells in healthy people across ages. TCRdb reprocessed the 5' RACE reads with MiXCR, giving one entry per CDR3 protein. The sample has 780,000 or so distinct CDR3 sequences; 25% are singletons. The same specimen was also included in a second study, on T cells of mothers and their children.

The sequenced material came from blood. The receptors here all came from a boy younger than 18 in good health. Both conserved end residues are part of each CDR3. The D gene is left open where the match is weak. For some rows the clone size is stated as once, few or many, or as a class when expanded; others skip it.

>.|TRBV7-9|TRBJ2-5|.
CASSPRGSYQETQYF
TGTGCCAGCAGCCCAAGGGGGAGTTACCAAGAGACCCAGTACTTC
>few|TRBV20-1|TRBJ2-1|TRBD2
CSATFVSGSPTYNEQFF
TGCAGTGCCACTTTCGTGAGCGGGAGCCCGACCTACAATGAGCAGTTCTTC
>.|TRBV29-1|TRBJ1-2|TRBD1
CSVEEVDRGIHGYTF
TGCAGCGTTGAAGAAGTGGACAGGGGGATCCATGGCTACACCTTC
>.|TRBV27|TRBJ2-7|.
CASRLRGATSYEQYF
TGTGCCAGCAGGCTGAGAGGGGCCACCTCCTACGAGCAGTACTTC
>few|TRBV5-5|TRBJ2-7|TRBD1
CASGRDSSYEQYF
TGTGCCAGCGGACGGGACAGTTCCTACGAGCAGTACTTC
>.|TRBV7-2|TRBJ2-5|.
CASSLVLKETQYF
TGTGCCAGCAGCTTAGTTTTGAAAGAGACCCAGTACTTC
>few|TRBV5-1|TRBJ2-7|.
CASSLETGLEQYF
TGCGCCAGCAGCTTGGAAACAGGGTTGGAGCAGTACTTC
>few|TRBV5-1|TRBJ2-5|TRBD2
CASSLGLAGGQQETQYF
TGCGCCAGCAGCTTGGGCCTAGCGGGGGGACAACAAGAGACCCAGTACTTC
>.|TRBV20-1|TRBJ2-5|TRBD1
CSAKGQGGRETQYF
TGCAGTGCAAAAGGACAGGGGGGGAGGGAGACCCAGTACTTC
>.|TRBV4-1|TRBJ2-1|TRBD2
CASSQDPGLVLVYEQFF
TGCGCCAGCAGCCAAGATCCGGGACTAGTACTGGTCTATGAGCAGTTCTTC
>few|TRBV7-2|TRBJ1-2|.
CASSLPDSWQGYTF
TGTGCCAGCAGCTTACCCGACAGTTGGCAAGGCTACACCTTC
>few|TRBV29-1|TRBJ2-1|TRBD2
CSVYGLADEQFF
TGCAGCGTTTACGGACTAGCTGATGAGCAGTTCTTC
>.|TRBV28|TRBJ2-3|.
CASSFMGEGTDTQYF
TGTGCCAGCAGTTTCATGGGAGAGGGGACAGATACGCAGTATTTT
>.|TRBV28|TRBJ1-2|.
CASSNTGLYGYTF
TGTGCCAGCAGCAATACAGGGCTCTATGGCTACACCTTC
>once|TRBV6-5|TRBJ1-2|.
CASSSTAGANYGYTF
TGTGCCAGCAGTTCCACGGCAGGGGCTAACTATGGCTACACCTTC
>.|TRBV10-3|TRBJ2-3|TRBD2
CAISETTRETSGYTDTQYF
TGTGCCATCAGTGAGACCACCCGTGAAACTAGCGGTTACACAGATACGCAGTATTTT
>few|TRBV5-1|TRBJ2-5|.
CASSETSFGETQYF
TGCGCCAGCAGCGAGACTAGTTTTGGAGAGACCCAGTACTTC
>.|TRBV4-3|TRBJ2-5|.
CASSQERGTQETQYF
TGCGCCAGCAGCCAAGAGAGAGGGACCCAAGAGACCCAGTACTTC
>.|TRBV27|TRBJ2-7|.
CASRPVRDRPTYEQYF
TGTGCCAGCAGGCCCGTGCGTGACAGACCAACCTACGAGCAGTACTTC
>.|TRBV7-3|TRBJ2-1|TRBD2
CASSPGRGGRGNEQFF
TGTGCCAGCAGCCCGGGTCGGGGGGGACGGGGAAATGAGCAGTTCTTC
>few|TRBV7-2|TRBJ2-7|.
CASSLGLRGPLSEQYF
TGTGCCAGCAGCTTAGGACTCAGAGGACCGCTATCCGAGCAGTACTTC
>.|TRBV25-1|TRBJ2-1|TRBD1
CASSVTGGFYNEQFF
TGTGCCAGCAGTGTTACAGGGGGCTTTTACAATGAGCAGTTCTTC
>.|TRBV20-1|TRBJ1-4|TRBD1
CSAVDRDPQNEKLFF
TGCAGTGCGGTGGACAGGGACCCTCAAAATGAAAAACTGTTTTTT
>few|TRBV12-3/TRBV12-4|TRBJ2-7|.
CASSQGLNPYEQYF
TGTGCCAGCAGCCAGGGACTCAATCCCTACGAGCAGTACTTC
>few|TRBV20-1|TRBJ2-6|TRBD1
CSASDRGEAGANVLTF
TGCAGTGCTTCGGACAGGGGAGAGGCTGGGGCCAACGTCCTGACTTTC
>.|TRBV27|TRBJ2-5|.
CASSLDRDVGGQYF
TGTGCCAGCAGTTTAGACAGGGATGTCGGGGGGCAGTACTTC
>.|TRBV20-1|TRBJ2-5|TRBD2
CSAGFGGAGTQYF
TGCAGTGCTGGATTCGGGGGGGCCGGGACCCAGTACTTC
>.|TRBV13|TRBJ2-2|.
CASSSDSMRVTGELFF
TGTGCCAGCAGCTCCGACAGCATGAGGGTAACCGGGGAGCTGTTTTTT
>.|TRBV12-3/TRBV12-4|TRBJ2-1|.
CASSLGTPTYNEQFF
TGTGCCAGCAGTCTAGGGACACCCACCTACAATGAGCAGTTCTTC
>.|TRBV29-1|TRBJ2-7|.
CSVEITGGKDEQYF
TGCAGCGTTGAGATAACAGGCGGCAAAGACGAGCAGTACTTC
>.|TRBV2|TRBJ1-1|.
CASRLVRGRNTEAFF
TGTGCCAGCAGGTTGGTTCGGGGGCGGAACACTGAAGCTTTCTTT
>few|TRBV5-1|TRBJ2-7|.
CASSLIGTFDEQYF
TGCGCCAGCAGCTTGATTGGGACTTTTGACGAGCAGTACTTC
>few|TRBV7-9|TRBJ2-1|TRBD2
CASSPSSGRPYNEQFF
TGTGCCAGCAGCCCCTCTAGCGGGAGACCCTACAATGAGCAGTTCTTC
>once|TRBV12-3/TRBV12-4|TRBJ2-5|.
CASSYGLKETQYF
TGTGCCAGCAGTTATGGGCTTAAAGAGACCCAGTACTTC
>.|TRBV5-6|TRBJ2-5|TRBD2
CASSSGRGLAAETQYF
TGTGCCAGCAGCTCGGGAAGGGGCCTAGCGGCGGAGACCCAGTACTTC
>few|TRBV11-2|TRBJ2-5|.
CASSLGQRQEGQYF
TGTGCCAGCAGCTTAGGGCAGAGACAAGAGGGCCAGTACTTC
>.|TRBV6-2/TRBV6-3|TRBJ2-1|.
CASSYLGPLGLGGADGQFF
TGTGCCAGCAGTTACCTAGGCCCCTTGGGACTGGGTGGGGCCGATGGGCAGTTCTTC
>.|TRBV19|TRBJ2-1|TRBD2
CASTPSGGLYNEQFF
TGTGCCAGTACCCCCAGCGGGGGGCTCTACAATGAGCAGTTCTTC
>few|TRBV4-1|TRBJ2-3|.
CASSQFEAGARQDTQYF
TGCGCCAGCAGCCAATTTGAAGCAGGGGCGCGGCAGGATACGCAGTATTTT
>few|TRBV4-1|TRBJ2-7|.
CASSQGAGNPSYEQYF
TGCGCCAGCAGCCAAGGGGCGGGGAACCCGTCCTACGAGCAGTACTTC
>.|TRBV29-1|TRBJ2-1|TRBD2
CSVPGGRATEQFF
TGCAGCGTTCCCGGCGGGAGGGCGACTGAGCAGTTCTTC
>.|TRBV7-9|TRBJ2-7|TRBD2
CASSPIGGGESYEQYF
TGTGCCAGCAGCCCAATTGGGGGGGGTGAATCCTACGAGCAGTACTTC
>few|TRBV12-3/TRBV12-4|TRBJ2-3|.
CASSLGEVPGDTQYF
TGTGCCAGCAGTTTAGGGGAGGTGCCGGGAGATACGCAGTATTTT
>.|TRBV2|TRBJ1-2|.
CASSERGTNYGYTF
TGTGCCAGCAGCGAAAGGGGGACCAACTATGGCTACACCTTC
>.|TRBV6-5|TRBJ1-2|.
CASSYPGHGYTF
TGTGCCAGCAGTTATCCGGGACATGGCTACACCTTC
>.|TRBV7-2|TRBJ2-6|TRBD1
CASSPGTGNTGASVLTF
TGTGCCAGCAGCCCCGGGACAGGGAACACTGGGGCCAGCGTCCTGACTTTC
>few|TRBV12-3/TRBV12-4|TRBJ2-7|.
CASSYWALEQYF
TGTGCCAGCAGTTACTGGGCGCTCGAGCAGTACTTC
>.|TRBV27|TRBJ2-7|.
CASSLFSGAQNEQYF
TGTGCCAGCAGTTTGTTCTCTGGGGCGCAAAACGAGCAGTACTTC
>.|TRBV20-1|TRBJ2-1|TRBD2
CSAPSGRRQFF
TGCAGTGCTCCCAGCGGGAGGCGTCAGTTCTTC
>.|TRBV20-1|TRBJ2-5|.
CSARPRDPGAQYF
TGCAGTGCTAGACCCCGGGACCCAGGGGCCCAGTACTTC
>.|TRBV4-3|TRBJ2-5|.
CASSPGAVYQETQYF
TGCGCCAGCAGCCCTGGGGCGGTTTACCAAGAGACCCAGTACTTC
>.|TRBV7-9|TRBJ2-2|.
CASSLRPGLYTGEVFF
TGTGCCAGCAGCTTGCGGCCGGGACTCTACACCGGGGAGGTGTTTTTT
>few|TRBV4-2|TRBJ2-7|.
CASSQLRDTDYEQYF
TGTGCCAGCAGCCAGCTCAGGGACACCGACTACGAGCAGTACTTC